This TCR beta chain was obtained from a study of beta chain features in type 1 diabetes. General study results and limits: Researchers report that Type 1 diabetes patients had moderately but significantly shorter TCRB CDR3s across all four CD4+ subsets. Whether TCRB rearrangement is influenced by HLA type went unresolved here.

Every bit of the isolated RNA underwent reverse transcription, so sequencing read expressed TCRB transcripts. TCRdb keeps only in-frame clones here, not all; method: immunoSEQ multiplex PCR. The sample lists under 850,000 clones; under 15% were seen once. In regard to this clone: Its antigen is undetermined.

Germline lookup yields CDR1 SGHDN and CDR2 FVKESK. Trimming left V 4 bases short and J 6 bases short, with 7 bases between. The CDR3 runs to 13 residues. The chain employs TRBV14 and TRBJ1-6; the D is unclear. The source of this sequence is a man younger than 30 with type 1 diabetes. Material: naive CD4+ T cells from blood. CDR3: CASSLQPNSPLHF. The CDR3 bases are TGTGCCAGCAGCCTGCAGCCTAATTCACCCCTCCACTTT.